This T cell receptor (beta chain) came from a study of blood T cell repertoires in COVID-19. Study-wide context: The cDNA or gDNA used as material had been derived from T cells, B-cell-depleted T cells, or PBMCs.

The germline V gene encodes CDR1 MGHRA and CDR2 YSYEKL. The CDR3 spans 14 residues. Trimming removed 2 bases at V and 3 bases at J, with 8 bases between. The data were produced by immunoSEQ multiplex PCR, yet TCRdb's version contains in-frame clones alone and is incomplete. The repertoire consists of 200,000 to 250,000 clones, with 87% occurring once and the leading ten covering around 2.6%. The V call is TRBV4-1, the J call TRBJ1-5; TRBD1 is a possible D gene (5 bases). The TCR sequence derives from a woman in her thirties with acute COVID-19. Sequenced: PBMCs or T cells enriched from blood (not recorded which). In DNA, the CDR3 is TGCGCCAGCAGCCAACAGGGCCTCAATCAGCCCCAGCATTTT. As protein: CASSQQGLNQPQHF.